Sequencing of this TCR beta chain was carried out in a study of cytomegalovirus exposure and HLA in healthy donors. The PCR contained 60 Vbeta and 13 Jbeta primers. Profiled with immunoSEQ multiplex PCR; TCRdb holds only in-frame clones, not every one. The sample contains roughly 160,000 clones, almost 85% of which appear only once. V shed 1 base, J shed 2 bases, and the junction held 4 bases outside the gene matches. The CDR3 spans 16 residues. Germline assignment: CDR1 SGHVS and CDR2 FNYEAQ. The chain is built from TRBV7-6 and TRBJ2-3, with 9 nucleotides matching TRBD2. Sequencing was done on a sample of PBMCs. This clonotype originated in a man aged 30 to 45 in good health and CMV-seronegative. The CDR3 sequence: CASSLGSGRITDTQYF. The CDR3 DNA is TGTGCCAGCAGCTTAGGCAGCGGGAGGATCACAGATACGCAGTATTTT.